One sample yielded the 4 T cell receptor beta chains listed below, sequenced in a study of T cells after somatic rescue of genetic block. Assay: immunoSEQ multiplex PCR; the TCRdb copy retains only in-frame clones and omits some. The sample holds 60,000 to 90,000 clones; approximately 90% are singletons and the top ten take 2.8%. What was sequenced was peripheral blood mononuclear cells (PBMCs). These receptors were obtained from a man aged 30-40 years.

The gene calls are TRBV19 and TRBJ2-5, with TRBD2 matching 9 bases. V lost 7 bases, J lost 0 bases, and 3 bases stayed unmatched. CDR1 and CDR2 (germline): LNHDA, SQIVND (reference sequence). The CDR3 has 14 residues. The CDR3 bases are TGTGCCAGTAAACTAGCGGGCTACCAAGAGACCCAGTACTTC. Its translation is CASKLAGYQETQYF.

The J gene is TRBJ2-1, the V gene TRBV9; D is possibly TRBD2 (5 bases). With 2 bases removed from V and 8 bases from J, the gap between germline ends came to 8 bases. Germline V gene data show CDR1 as SGDLS and CDR2 as YYNGEE. The CDR3 sequence is 12 residues long. As DNA, the CDR3 is TGTGCCAGCAGCGTTTCGGGGTATGAGCAGTTCTTC. Its translation: CASSVSGYEQFF. The complete variable domain, with remaining parts taken from reference TRBV9 and TRBJ2-1, reads DSGVTQTPKHLITATGQRVTLRCSPRSGDLSVYWYQQSLDQGLQFLIQYYNGEERAKGNILERFSAQQFPDLHSELNLSSLELGDSALYFCASSVSGYEQFFGPGTRLTVL.

A few counts support this clone. The chain carries TRBV7-2 and TRBJ2-7, with D uncertain. Germline V gene lookup returns CDR1 SGHTA and CDR2 FQGNSA. Trimming removed 5 bases at V and 5 bases at J, with 16 bases between. This CDR3 is built from 14 residues. The CDR3 sequence: CASSLAALAHEQYF. CDR3 DNA: TGTGCCAGCAGCCTCGCCGCTTTAGCCCACGAGCAGTACTTC.

This clone was counted between two and nine times. The chain links TRBV5-6 to TRBJ2-7; the match to TRBD2 covers 15 bases. Germline CDR1 is SGHDT and CDR2 is YYEEEE. The CDR3 sequence is 16 residues long. J gave up 9 bases and V 4 bases, and 11 bases lay outside the gene matches. The CDR3, as DNA: TGTGCCAGCAGCCCTGGAGGACTAGCGGGAGGGAAGGTGCAGTACTTC. Its translation is CASSPGGLAGGKVQYF.